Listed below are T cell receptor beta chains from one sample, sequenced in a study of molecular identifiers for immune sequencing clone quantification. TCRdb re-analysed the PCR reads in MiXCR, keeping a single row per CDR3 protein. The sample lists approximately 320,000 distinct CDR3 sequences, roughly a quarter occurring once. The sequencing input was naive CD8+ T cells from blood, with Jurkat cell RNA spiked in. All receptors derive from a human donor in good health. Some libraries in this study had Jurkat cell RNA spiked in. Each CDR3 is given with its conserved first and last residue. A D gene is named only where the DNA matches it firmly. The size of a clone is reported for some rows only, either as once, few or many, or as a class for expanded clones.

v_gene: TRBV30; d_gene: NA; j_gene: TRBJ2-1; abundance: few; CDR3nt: TGTGCCTGGAGTCCAGGGAACTCCTACAATGAGCAGTTCTTC; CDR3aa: CAWSPGNSYNEQFF
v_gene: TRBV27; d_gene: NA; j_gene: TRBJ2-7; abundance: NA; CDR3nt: TGTGCCAGCGGTCCTGCGGCCGGAGCCTACGAGCAGTACTTC; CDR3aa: CASGPAAGAYEQYF
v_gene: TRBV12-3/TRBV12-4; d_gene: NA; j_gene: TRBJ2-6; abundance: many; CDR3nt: TGTGCCAGCAGTCCGAACCCCGGTACTGGGGCCAACGTCCTGACTTTC; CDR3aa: CASSPNPGTGANVLTF
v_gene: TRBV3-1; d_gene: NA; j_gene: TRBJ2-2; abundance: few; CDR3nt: TGTGCCAGCAGCCAAGTTAGACGGGGAAGCCTCGCCGGGGAGCTGTTTTTT; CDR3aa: CASSQVRRGSLAGELFF
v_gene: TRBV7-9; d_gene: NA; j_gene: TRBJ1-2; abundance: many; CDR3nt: TGTGCCAGCAGCTTATTAACCGGATCTGAGGGGAATGATGGCTACACCTTC; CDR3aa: CASSLLTGSEGNDGYTF
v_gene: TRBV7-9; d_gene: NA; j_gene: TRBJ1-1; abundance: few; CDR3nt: TGTGCCAGCAGCCAGGTTCCAGGGGCGATTTCGAACACTGAAGCTTTCTTT; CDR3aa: CASSQVPGAISNTEAFF
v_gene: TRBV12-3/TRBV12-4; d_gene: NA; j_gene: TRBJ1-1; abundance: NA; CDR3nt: TGTGCCAGCGGCCAGGGCACTGAAGCTTTCTTT; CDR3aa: CASGQGTEAFF
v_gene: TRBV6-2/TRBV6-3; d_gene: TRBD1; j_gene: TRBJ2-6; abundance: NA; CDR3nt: TGTGCCAGCAGTTTCCCGCTGGGGACAGAACCCTCTGGGGCCAACGTCCTGACTTTC; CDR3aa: CASSFPLGTEPSGANVLTF
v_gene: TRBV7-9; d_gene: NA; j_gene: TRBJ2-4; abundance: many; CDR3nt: TGTGCCAGCAGCTCCGTAGCAGTTAGAAACATTCAGTACTTC; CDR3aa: CASSSVAVRNIQYF
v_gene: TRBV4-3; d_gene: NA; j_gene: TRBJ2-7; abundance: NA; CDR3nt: TGCGCCAGCAGCCAAGAATCCGGTCCGTTTGAGCAGTACTTC; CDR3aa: CASSQESGPFEQYF
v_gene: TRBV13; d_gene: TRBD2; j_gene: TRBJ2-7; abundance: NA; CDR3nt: TGTGCCAGCAGCCCAGACGGGACTAGCGGGAGGTACGAGCAGTACTTC; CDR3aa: CASSPDGTSGRYEQYF
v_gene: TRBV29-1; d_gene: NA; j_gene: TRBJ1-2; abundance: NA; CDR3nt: TGCAGCGTTCCGGGCGGTTACCAGTTTAACTATGGCTACACCTTC; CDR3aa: CSVPGGYQFNYGYTF
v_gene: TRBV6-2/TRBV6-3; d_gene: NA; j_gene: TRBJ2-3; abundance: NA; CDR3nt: TGTACCAGCAGTTTGACGGTGTCCCAGGGTACGCAGTATTTT; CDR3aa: CTSSLTVSQGTQYF
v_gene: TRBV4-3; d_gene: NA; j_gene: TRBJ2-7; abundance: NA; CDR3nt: TGCGCCAGCAGCCAAGAGGCTAGCCTAGCCTACGAGCAGCACTTC; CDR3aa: CASSQEASLAYEQHF
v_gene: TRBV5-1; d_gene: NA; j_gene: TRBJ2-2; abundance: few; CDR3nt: TGCGCCAGCAGCTTGAGGCGGGATAACACCGGGGAGCTGTTTTTT; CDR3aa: CASSLRRDNTGELFF
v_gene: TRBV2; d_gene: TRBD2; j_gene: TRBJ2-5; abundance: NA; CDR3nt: TGTGCCAGCAGTGGGACTAGCGGGGGGCAAGCGACCCAGTACTTC; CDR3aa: CASSGTSGGQATQYF
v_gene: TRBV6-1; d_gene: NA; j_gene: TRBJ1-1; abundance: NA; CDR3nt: TGTGCCAGCCTCAGGGTTACGAACACTGAAGCTTTCTTT; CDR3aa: CASLRVTNTEAFF
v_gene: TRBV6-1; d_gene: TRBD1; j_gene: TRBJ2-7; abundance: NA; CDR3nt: TGTGCCAGTTTACAGGGGGCAGGCTACGAGCAGTACTTC; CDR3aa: CASLQGAGYEQYF
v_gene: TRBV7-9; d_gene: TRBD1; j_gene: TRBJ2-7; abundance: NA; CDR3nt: TGTGCCAGCAGCCCACCCCAGGGACAGGGGATCTACGAGCAGTACTTC; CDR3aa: CASSPPQGQGIYEQYF
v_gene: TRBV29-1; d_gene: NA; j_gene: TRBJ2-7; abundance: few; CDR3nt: TGCAGCGCTGAATTAGGAACCTACGAGCAGTACTTC; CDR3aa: CSAELGTYEQYF
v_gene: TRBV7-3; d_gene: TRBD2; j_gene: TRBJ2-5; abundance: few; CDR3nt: TGTGCCAGCAGCTTAACGGGACTAGCGGATAATAAGTACTTC; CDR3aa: CASSLTGLADNKYF
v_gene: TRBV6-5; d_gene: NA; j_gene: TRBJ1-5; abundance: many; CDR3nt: TGTGCCAGCAGTTCAGCGGTGTCGAATCAGCCCCAGCATTTT; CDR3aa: CASSSAVSNQPQHF
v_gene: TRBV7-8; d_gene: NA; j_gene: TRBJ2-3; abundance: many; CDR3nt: TGTGCCAGCAGCTTAGCGGGGGGATCCGATGGAGATACGCAGTATTTT; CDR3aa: CASSLAGGSDGDTQYF
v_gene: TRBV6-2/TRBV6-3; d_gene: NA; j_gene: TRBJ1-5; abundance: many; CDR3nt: TGTGCCAGCACTGGGTTTAGCAATCAGCCCCAGCATTTT; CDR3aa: CASTGFSNQPQHF
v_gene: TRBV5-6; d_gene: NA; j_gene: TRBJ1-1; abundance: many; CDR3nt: TGTGCCAGCAGCTTGGGTGGCGCAGGGTTGAACACTGAAGCTTTCTTT; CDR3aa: CASSLGGAGLNTEAFF
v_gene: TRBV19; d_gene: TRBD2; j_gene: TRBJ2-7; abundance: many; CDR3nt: TGTGCCAGTAGTATCGGGAGCGGGAACTACGAGCAGTACTTC; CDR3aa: CASSIGSGNYEQYF
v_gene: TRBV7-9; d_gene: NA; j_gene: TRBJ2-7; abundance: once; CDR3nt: TGTGCCAGCAGCCAGCACGACTCGGGGTTCTACGAGCAGTACTTC; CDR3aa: CASSQHDSGFYEQYF
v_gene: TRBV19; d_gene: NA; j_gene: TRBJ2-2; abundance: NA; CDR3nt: TGTGCCAGTAGTGAGCTGATCGTCTCGGGAGACAACACCGGGGAGCTGTTTTTT; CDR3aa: CASSELIVSGDNTGELFF
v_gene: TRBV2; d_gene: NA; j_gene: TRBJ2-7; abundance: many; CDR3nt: TGTGCCAGCAGTGTTATCGAGGCAGGGCCCTTGTACTACGAGCAGTACTTC; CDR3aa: CASSVIEAGPLYYEQYF
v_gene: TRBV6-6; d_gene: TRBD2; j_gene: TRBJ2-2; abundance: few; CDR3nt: TGTGCCAGCACCAATTCAAGGATTAGCGGGGGGCCGAACACCGGGGAGCTGTTTTTT; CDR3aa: CASTNSRISGGPNTGELFF
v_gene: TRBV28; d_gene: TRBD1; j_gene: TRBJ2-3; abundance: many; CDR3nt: TGTGCCAGCAGCCACAGGGGGTTAACAGATACGCAGTATTTT; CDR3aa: CASSHRGLTDTQYF
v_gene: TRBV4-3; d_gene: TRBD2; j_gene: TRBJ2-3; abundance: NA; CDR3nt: TGCGCCAGCAGCCAGGGGAGGGGCACAGATACGCAGTATTTT; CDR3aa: CASSQGRGTDTQYF
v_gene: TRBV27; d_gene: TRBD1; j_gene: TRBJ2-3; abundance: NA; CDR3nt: TGTGCCAGCAGTCGAACAGGGGAGAGCACAGATACGCAGTATTTT; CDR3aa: CASSRTGESTDTQYF
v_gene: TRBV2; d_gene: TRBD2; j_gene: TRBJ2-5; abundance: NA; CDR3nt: TGTGCCAGCAGGGGGACTAGCGGGGCCGAGACCCAGTACTTC; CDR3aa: CASRGTSGAETQYF
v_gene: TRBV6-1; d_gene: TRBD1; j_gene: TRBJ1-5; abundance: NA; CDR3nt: TGTGCCAGCAGTGAAGAGGGACAGGGGGATCAGCCCCAGCATTTT; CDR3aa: CASSEEGQGDQPQHF
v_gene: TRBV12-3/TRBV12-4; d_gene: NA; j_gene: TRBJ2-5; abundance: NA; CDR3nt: TGTGCCAGCAGTTTTTCCGCTAATACACAAGAGACCCAGTACTTC; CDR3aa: CASSFSANTQETQYF
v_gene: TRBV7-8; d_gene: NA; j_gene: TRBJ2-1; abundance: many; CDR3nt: TGTGCCAGCAGCCTTATTTTATCCGAGCAGTTCTTC; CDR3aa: CASSLILSEQFF
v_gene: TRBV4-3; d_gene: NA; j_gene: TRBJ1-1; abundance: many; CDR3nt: TGCGCCAGCAGCCAATTTGACGGAGACACTGAAGCTTTCTTT; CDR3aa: CASSQFDGDTEAFF
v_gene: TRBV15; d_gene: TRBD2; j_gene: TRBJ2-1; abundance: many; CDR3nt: TGTGCCACCAGCTTACCCGCTGCGGGGGGGCCGGGGAATGAGCAGTTCTTC; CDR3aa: CATSLPAAGGPGNEQFF
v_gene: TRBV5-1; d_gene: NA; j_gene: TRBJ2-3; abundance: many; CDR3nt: TGCGCCAGCAGCTTGTTTTCGACCCCTAACACAGATACGCAGTATTTT; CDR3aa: CASSLFSTPNTDTQYF
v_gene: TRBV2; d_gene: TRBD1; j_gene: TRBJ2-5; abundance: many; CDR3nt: TGTGCCAGCAGGGGGGGACAGGCTGGAGAGACCCAGTACTTC; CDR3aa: CASRGGQAGETQYF
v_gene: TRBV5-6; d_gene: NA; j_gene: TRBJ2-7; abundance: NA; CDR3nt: TGTGCCAGCAGCTTGGCAGGGGTGGGGTCCTACGAGCAGTACTTC; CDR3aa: CASSLAGVGSYEQYF
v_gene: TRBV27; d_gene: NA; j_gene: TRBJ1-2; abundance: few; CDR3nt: TGTGCCAGCAGTCGAGACAGCAACTATGGCTACACCTTC; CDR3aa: CASSRDSNYGYTF
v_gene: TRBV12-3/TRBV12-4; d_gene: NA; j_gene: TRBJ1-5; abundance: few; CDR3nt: TGTGCCAGCAGCCTGGGAGGGCCCCAGCATTTT; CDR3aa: CASSLGGPQHF
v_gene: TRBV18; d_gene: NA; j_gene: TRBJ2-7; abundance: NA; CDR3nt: TGTGCCAGCTCACCACCGTCTTATCCCACGTACGAGCAGTACTTC; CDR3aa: CASSPPSYPTYEQYF
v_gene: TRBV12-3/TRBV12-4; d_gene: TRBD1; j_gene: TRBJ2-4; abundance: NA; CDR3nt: TGTGCCAGCAGTTTAGCCAGGGGGACAACAGCCAAAAACATTCAGTACTTC; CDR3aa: CASSLARGTTAKNIQYF
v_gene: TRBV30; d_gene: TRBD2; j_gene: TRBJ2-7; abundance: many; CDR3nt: TGTGCCTGGAGTGGACTAGCGGGTAACAACGAGCAGTACTTC; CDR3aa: CAWSGLAGNNEQYF
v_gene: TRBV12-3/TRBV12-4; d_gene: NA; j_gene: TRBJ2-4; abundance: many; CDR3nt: TGTGCCAGCGTTGGAGGGGCGCTGAAAAACATTCAGTACTTC; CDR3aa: CASVGGALKNIQYF
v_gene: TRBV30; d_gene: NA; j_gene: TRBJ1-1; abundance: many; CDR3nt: TGTGCCTGGATACGTGCAGGAGCTGAAGCTTTCTTT; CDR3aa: CAWIRAGAEAFF
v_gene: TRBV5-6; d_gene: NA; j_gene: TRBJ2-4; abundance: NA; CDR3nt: TGTGCCAGCAGCTTGGCGGGACAAAACATTCAGTACTTC; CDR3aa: CASSLAGQNIQYF
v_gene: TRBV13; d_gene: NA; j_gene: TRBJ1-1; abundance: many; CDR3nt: TGTGCCAGCAGCTTACTTGTTGGCACTGAAGCTTTCTTT; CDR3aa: CASSLLVGTEAFF
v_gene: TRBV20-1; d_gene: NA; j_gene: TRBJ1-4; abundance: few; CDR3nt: TGCAGTGCTAGAGATTATCGGGAGGGAAGAAATGAAAAACTGTTTTTT; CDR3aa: CSARDYREGRNEKLFF
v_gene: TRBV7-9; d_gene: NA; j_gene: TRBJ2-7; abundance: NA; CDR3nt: TGTGCCAGCCGCCCGGAGCGGAGCGAGCAGTACTTC; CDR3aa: CASRPERSEQYF
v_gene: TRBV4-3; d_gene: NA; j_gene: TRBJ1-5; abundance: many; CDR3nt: TGCGCCAGCAGCCAAGAGGTTTCCGGGTTAGGGCCCCAGCATTTT; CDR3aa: CASSQEVSGLGPQHF
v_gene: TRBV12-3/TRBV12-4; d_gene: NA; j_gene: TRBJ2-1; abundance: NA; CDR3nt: TGTGCCAGCAACAAGCCGGGTATTGGGAATGAGCAGTTCTTC; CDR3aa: CASNKPGIGNEQFF
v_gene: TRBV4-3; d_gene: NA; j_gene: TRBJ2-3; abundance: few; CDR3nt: TGCGCCAGCAGCCAAGATCCTGGGCCGCAAGCAGATACGCAGTATTTT; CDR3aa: CASSQDPGPQADTQYF
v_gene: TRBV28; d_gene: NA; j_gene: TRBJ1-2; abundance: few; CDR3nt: TGTGCCAGCAGTAACAGGGATAGCTATGGCTACACCTTC; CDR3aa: CASSNRDSYGYTF
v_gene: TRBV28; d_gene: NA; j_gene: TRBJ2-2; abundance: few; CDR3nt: TGTGCCAGCAGTTTTGGGGTTGGCGGGGAGCTGTTTTTT; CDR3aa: CASSFGVGGELFF
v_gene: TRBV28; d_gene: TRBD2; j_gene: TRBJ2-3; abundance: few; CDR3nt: TGTGCCAGCACCGCCGCTGCTAGCGGGTATAGCACAGATACGCAGTATTTT; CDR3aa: CASTAAASGYSTDTQYF
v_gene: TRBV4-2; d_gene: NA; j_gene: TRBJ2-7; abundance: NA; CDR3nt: TGTGCCAGCAGCCCACCAGACCGTGCTCACGAGCAGTACTTC; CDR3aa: CASSPPDRAHEQYF